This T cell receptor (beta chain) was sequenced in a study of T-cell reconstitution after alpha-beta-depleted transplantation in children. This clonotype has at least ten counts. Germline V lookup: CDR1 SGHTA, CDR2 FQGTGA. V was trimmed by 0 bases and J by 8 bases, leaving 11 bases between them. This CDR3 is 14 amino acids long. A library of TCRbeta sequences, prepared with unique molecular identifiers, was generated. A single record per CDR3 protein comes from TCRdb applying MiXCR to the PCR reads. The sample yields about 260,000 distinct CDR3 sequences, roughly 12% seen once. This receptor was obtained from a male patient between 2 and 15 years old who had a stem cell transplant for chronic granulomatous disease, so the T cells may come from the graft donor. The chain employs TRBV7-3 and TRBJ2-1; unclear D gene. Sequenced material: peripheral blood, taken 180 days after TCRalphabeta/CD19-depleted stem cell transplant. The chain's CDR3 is CASSLTGGFHEQFF. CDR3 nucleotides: TGTGCCAGCAGCTTAACGGGCGGATTTCATGAGCAGTTCTTC.